A selection of T cell receptor beta chains follows, all from one sample in a study of blood T cell repertoires in COVID-19. Some clones are missing from TCRdb's copy, which holds only in-frame ones; the method was immunoSEQ multiplex PCR. The sample yields around 130,000 clones, 80% to 90% seen once. Sequencing was done on a sample of peripheral blood. These receptors all stem from a man in his fifties or sixties with active or convalescent COVID-19. Each CDR3 is given with its conserved first and last residue. The order of the fields is CDR3 DNA, CDR3 protein, clone size, V gene, J gene, D gene. The D gene is left open where the match is weak. A row's size may be missing; if present it is once, few, many or a size class.

TGTGCCAGCAGTTTAATGGCTAGCGGTCTGAGCAATGAGCAGTTCTTC	CASSLMASGLSNEQFF	.	TRBV27	TRBJ2-1	TRBD2
TGTGCCAGTAGTAGAGCACTTCTGACAGGGCTGAAGGAGCAGTACTTC	CASSRALLTGLKEQYF	.	TRBV19	TRBJ2-7	TRBD1
TGCGCCAGCAGCCACCTACGGGTCCCCGGGGAGACCCAGTACTTC	CASSHLRVPGETQYF	.	TRBV4-1	TRBJ2-5	.
TGTGCCAGTTTCGGAACACAGGGGATGAACACTGAAGCTTTCTTT	CASFGTQGMNTEAFF	.	TRBV18	TRBJ1-1	TRBD1
TGTGCCAGCAGCTCTTCGGGACAGGGAAGCAATCAGCCCCAGCATTTT	CASSSSGQGSNQPQHF	.	TRBV7-2	TRBJ1-5	TRBD1
TGTGCCAGCAGTGCGGATATCGGGGGCTCCTACGAGCAGTACTTC	CASSADIGGSYEQYF	.	TRBV25-1	TRBJ2-7	.
TGTGCCAGCAGCTTAGAGCAGGGCAACACTGAAGCTTTCTTT	CASSLEQGNTEAFF	.	TRBV7-9	TRBJ1-1	.
TGTGCCAGTAGTATCGGAGGACAGCCCTCCTACGAGCAGTACTTC	CASSIGGQPSYEQYF	.	TRBV19	TRBJ2-7	.
TGCGCCAGCAGCTTTCCTAATGCTAGCGGGGCCTACGAGCAGTACTTC	CASSFPNASGAYEQYF	.	TRBV5-1	TRBJ2-7	TRBD2
TGTGCCAGCAGCTCCCGGGACAGGGGAGATGAAAAACTGTTTTTT	CASSSRDRGDEKLFF	.	TRBV7-2	TRBJ1-4	TRBD1
TGTGCCAGCAGTTTATCCGGGAGTATAGGGAATGAGCAGTTCTTC	CASSLSGSIGNEQFF	.	TRBV27	TRBJ2-1	.
TGTGCCAGCAGTTTGGGACTAGCGGGAGGACTCAATGAGCAGTTCTTC	CASSLGLAGGLNEQFF	.	TRBV6-2/TRBV6-3	TRBJ2-1	TRBD2
TGTGCCAGCACCCCCAACGGAGGGGAGGGCGAGCAGTACTTC	CASTPNGGEGEQYF	.	TRBV21-1	TRBJ2-7	.
TGTGCCAGCAGTTTATACGGTTCACCCCTCCACTTT	CASSLYGSPLHF	.	TRBV27	TRBJ1-6	.
TGTGCCAGCAGCTTAGGCGCGACAGAAAAACCCGAAGCTTTCTTT	CASSLGATEKPEAFF	.	TRBV7-2	TRBJ1-1	.
TGTGCCAGCAGTGCACAATACAGGGAAAGCGGCTACACCTTC	CASSAQYRESGYTF	.	TRBV6-1	TRBJ1-2	.
TGTGCCAGCAGTTTACTAGCGGGGCCCTCCTACGAGCAGTACTTC	CASSLLAGPSYEQYF	.	TRBV27	TRBJ2-7	TRBD2
TGTGCCAGCACTAAACAGGGGGCAGCCGAAGCTTTCTTT	CASTKQGAAEAFF	.	TRBV7-9	TRBJ1-1	TRBD1
TGTGCCAGCATCCGTCACCAGCGGGGTAGCTCCTACAATGAGCAGTTCTTC	CASIRHQRGSSYNEQFF	.	TRBV5-4	TRBJ2-1	TRBD2
TGCGCCAGCAGCCAATTCCCCGGGACAGTCTTGTTT	CASSQFPGTVLF	.	TRBV4-3	TRBJ2-3	TRBD1
TGCGCCAGCAGCCATCTAGCGCTGTCCTACGAGCAGTACTTC	CASSHLALSYEQYF	.	TRBV5-1	TRBJ2-7	.
TGCGCCAGCAGCCAAGCCTCTGACTTCCGGGACAGGGGGCGTGAGCAGTTCTTC	CASSQASDFRDRGREQFF	.	TRBV4-1	TRBJ2-1	TRBD1
TGTGCCAGTAGTCCAGGGAAATCCTACGAGCAGTACTTC	CASSPGKSYEQYF	once	TRBV19	TRBJ2-7	.
TGTGCCACCAGCAGAGAAAACCGACTTAATGAAAAACTGTTTTTT	CATSRENRLNEKLFF	few	TRBV15	TRBJ1-4	.
TGTGCCTTCCCCCTTAGCGGGAAGAACACCGGGGAGCTGTTTTTT	CAFPLSGKNTGELFF	.	TRBV7-7	TRBJ2-2	TRBD2
TGTGCCAGCAGTCTGGGACAGTACCCAGGGGAGCTGTTTTTT	CASSLGQYPGELFF	.	TRBV7-2	TRBJ2-2	TRBD1
TGTGCCAGCAGCCACCTTCGGGGAGGAACTGAAGCTTTCTTT	CASSHLRGGTEAFF	.	TRBV6-2/TRBV6-3	TRBJ1-1	.
TGTGCCAGCAGTCCAGGACTGGCAAACTATGGCTACACCTTC	CASSPGLANYGYTF	.	TRBV6-6	TRBJ1-2	.
TGTGCCAGTAGTATAGGGTCAGGAGGGGAGCTGTTTTTT	CASSIGSGGELFF	.	TRBV19	TRBJ2-2	.
TGTGCCAGCAGCCTCACAGGCGCAGTTAATGAAAAACTGTTTTTT	CASSLTGAVNEKLFF	.	TRBV7-9	TRBJ1-4	.
TGTGCCAGCAGCTTAGGGGTAGCGGTCGAGCAAGAGACCCAGTACTTC	CASSLGVAVEQETQYF	.	TRBV7-2	TRBJ2-5	.
TGTGCCAGCAGCTTAGCCGGGGGAGTGGAAAAACTGTTTTTT	CASSLAGGVEKLFF	.	TRBV7-9	TRBJ1-4	.
TGTGCCAGCGGGGGGGCTTATAGCAATCAGCCCCAGCATTTT	CASGGAYSNQPQHF	.	TRBV6-5	TRBJ1-5	.
TGTGCCAGCAGCTTCCGGGCCCAGGGGAGCGGAAACACCATATATTTT	CASSFRAQGSGNTIYF	.	TRBV5-5	TRBJ1-3	.
TGTGCCAGCAGTATCTCCCGGGACATCTACGAGCAGTACTTC	CASSISRDIYEQYF	.	TRBV2	TRBJ2-7	.
TGTGCCAGTAGTGGGTCGGGGATGGAGACCCAGTACTTC	CASSGSGMETQYF	.	TRBV19	TRBJ2-5	.
TGTGCAAGTCGTTACGGACAGTCTACTCACAATGAGCAGTTCTTC	CASRYGQSTHNEQFF	.	TRBV12-2	TRBJ2-1	.
TGCGCCAGCAGCTTGGGACAGGGGGGGAATGAGCAGTTCTTC	CASSLGQGGNEQFF	once	TRBV5-1	TRBJ2-1	TRBD1
TGTGCCAGCAGTTACGCGCACAGGAGATATCAGCCCCAGCATTTT	CASSYAHRRYQPQHF	.	TRBV6-2/TRBV6-3	TRBJ1-5	.
TGTGCCAGCAGAGCAGGGTCCTTTGTGGAGCAGTACTTC	CASRAGSFVEQYF	.	TRBV6-5	TRBJ2-7	.
TGCGCCAGCAGCCCTCGGACTAGCGGGAGGGGGACCGGGGAGCTGTTTTTT	CASSPRTSGRGTGELFF	.	TRBV4-1	TRBJ2-2	TRBD2
TGTGCCAGCAGTACTCTACCGGGACAGGGGAACACTGAAGCTTTCTTT	CASSTLPGQGNTEAFF	few	TRBV27	TRBJ1-1	TRBD1
TGTGCCAGTAGTAGATCAGGGTACAATGAGCAGTTCTTC	CASSRSGYNEQFF	few	TRBV19	TRBJ2-1	.
TGCGCCAGCAGCCACACCGACACCGGTAACTATGGCTACACCTTC	CASSHTDTGNYGYTF	.	TRBV4-1	TRBJ1-2	.
TGCGCCAGCAGCACGACTAGCGGCTACAATGAGCAGTTCTTC	CASSTTSGYNEQFF	.	TRBV5-1	TRBJ2-1	TRBD2
TGTGCCAGCCATTCCCCCTTCCTCCGGGACATCTCCTCTGGGGCCAACGTCCTGACTTTC	CASHSPFLRDISSGANVLTF	.	TRBV18	TRBJ2-6	.
TGTGCCAGCACACTCAAGGGAGCCCCCCGGTTC	CASTLKGAPRF	.	TRBV6-5	TRBJ2-7	.
TGTGCCAGCAGCTTGGCCCCTAGCGGGACGTACGAGCAGTACTTC	CASSLAPSGTYEQYF	.	TRBV5-6	TRBJ2-7	TRBD2
TGTGCCAGCAGTTTCCTCGGACGGGAAGGAGGGGTGCAGTTCTTC	CASSFLGREGGVQFF	once	TRBV28	TRBJ2-1	.
TGTGCCAGCAGCTGGGGGGAAGCGAGAGAGGGCTACACCTTC	CASSWGEAREGYTF	.	TRBV5-6	TRBJ1-2	.